The 28 T cell receptor beta chains reported below all come from one sample, sequenced in a study of Ad26.COV2.S vaccination and SARS-CoV-2 variants. Treatment specified: approximately 18 received Ad26.COV2.S at low or high dose, single or two shots; about 5 received placebo; per-sample allocation not given. Sampling was done on day 63 after the first vaccine or placebo injection. The assay was immunoSEQ multiplex PCR, and TCRdb's table has in-frame clones only and misses some. Counted here are 350,000 to 450,000 clones, about nine tenths occurring once; the ten biggest clones make up 3.4%. Specimen: peripheral blood, collected in a trial of Ad26.COV2.S vaccine versus placebo. These receptor sequences come from a person aged 18-60 years who received the Ad26.COV2.S COVID-19 vaccine or a placebo.

The chain carries TRBV5-1 and TRBJ2-1; 7 bases are a match to TRBD2. J gave up 8 bases and V 4 bases, and 3 bases lay outside the gene matches. From germline, CDR1 is SGHRS and CDR2 YFSETQ. CDR3 length equals 12 residues. CDR3 coding DNA: TGCGCCAGCAGCGCTCGGGGGGATGAGCAGTTCTTC. Its protein is CASSARGDEQFF.

This chain links TRBV29-1 with TRBJ2-5, with TRBD2 matching over 7 bases. The CDR3 extends over 13 amino acids. V shed 4 bases and J 5 bases; nucleotides not matched to a gene: 7. Germline V gene lookup returns CDR1 SQVTM and CDR2 ANQGSEA. The CDR3 DNA sequence: TGCAGCGTTGGGTCCGCCGGGGGGGAGACCCAGTACTTC. Translation gives CSVGSAGGETQYF.

This chain uses TRBV4-1 with TRBJ2-7; D may be TRBD1 (5 bases). Per the germline V gene, CDR1 is MGHRA and CDR2 is YSYEKL. V dropped 0 bases and J dropped 2 bases, with 20 bases sitting between them. The CDR3 has 18 residues. DNA for the CDR3: TGCGCCAGCAGCCAAGATTCCACCCGCAGGGTCCCTCCCTACGAGCAGTACTTC. Protein sequence: CASSQDSTRRVPPYEQYF.

The V call is TRBV4-3, the J call TRBJ2-7; D unresolved. Germline V gene sequence: CDR1 LGHNA, CDR2 YSLEER. Trimming pared 0 bases from V and 5 bases from J, leaving 8 bases between. The length of the CDR3 is 13 residues. The DNA for the CDR3 is TGCGCCAGCAGCCAAGAGAGTAGGGACGAGCAGTACTTC. It is translated as CASSQESRDEQYF.

This chain connects TRBV10-3 to TRBJ2-2, with 9 nucleotides matching TRBD1. The CDR3 has 15 residues. The V gene's germline CDR1 is ENHRY and CDR2 SYGVKD. The J segment lost 7 bases and the V segment lost 4 bases, leaving 7 bases of the junction unmatched. The CDR3 loop is CAISATGQGNGELFF. CDR3 coding DNA: TGTGCCATCAGTGCCACGGGACAGGGAAACGGGGAGCTGTTTTTT.

The chain is built from TRBV6-2 or TRBV6-3 and TRBJ2-7, with 7 bases lining up with TRBD1. CDR1 is MNHEY and CDR2 is SVGEGT in the germline V gene. V trimming: 4 bases; J trimming: 3 bases; junction bases outside the gene matches: 9. This CDR3 contains 15 residues. The CDR3 bases are TGTGCCAGCAGTTCCCCGGACAGGAGGATCTACGAGCAGTACTTC. Its protein is CASSSPDRRIYEQYF.

V gene TRBV4-3 combines with J gene TRBJ2-7; TRBD2 matches at 10 bases. V was pared by 1 base and J by 7 bases, with 19 bases of the junction left unmatched. The CDR3 contains 19 residues. Germline lookup yields CDR1 LGHNA and CDR2 YSLEER. CDR3 DNA sequence: TGCGCCAGCAGCCAAGCAAAGTCGAACACAGAGCGGGGGGGCCAGGAGCAGTACTTC. This sequence encodes CASSQAKSNTERGGQEQYF.

The chain employs TRBV4-3 and TRBJ1-1; D remains unclear. Per the germline V gene, CDR1 is LGHNA and CDR2 is YSLEER. The CDR3 covers 14 residues. Trimming cost V 1 base and J 4 bases, with 10 bases left between them. CDR3 in DNA: TGCGCCAGCAGCCAAGGGGAGTTTGGCACTGAAGCTTTCTTT. Translating gives CASSQGEFGTEAFF.

V is TRBV5-1 and J is TRBJ1-3, with 8 bases matching TRBD1. Germline CDR1 reads SGHRS; CDR2 reads YFSETQ. V dropped 0 bases and J dropped 0; count of bases not matched to a gene: 5. This CDR3 is 17 amino acids long. The CDR3 reads CASSLGGQANSGNTIYF. Written as DNA, the CDR3 is TGCGCCAGCAGCTTGGGGGGACAGGCGAACTCTGGAAACACCATATATTTT.

The chain joins TRBV10-3 to TRBJ2-6; D unresolved. V dropped 6 bases and J dropped 0 bases, with 6 bases sitting between them. CDR3 length: 14 residues. Germline loops: CDR1 ENHRY, CDR2 SYGVKD. CDR3 nucleotide sequence: TGTGCCATCAGCGACAACTCTGGGGCCAACGTCCTGACTTTC. Translation gives CAISDNSGANVLTF.

The chain employs TRBV30 and TRBJ2-7, with D possibly matching TRBD1 (7 bases). Between the trimmed V and J ends, which lost 2 bases and 2 bases, there was a span of 13 bases. Germline V gene data show CDR1 as GTSNPN and CDR2 as SVGIG (reference sequence). CDR3 length equals 14 residues. CDR3 amino acids: CAWSRGDRPYEQYF. CDR3 DNA sequence: TGTGCCTGGAGTAGGGGGGACAGACCCTACGAGCAGTACTTC. The variable domain in full, completed from reference TRBV30 and TRBJ2-7, reads SQTIHQWPATLVQPVGSPLSLECTVEGTSNPNLYWYRQAAGRGLQLLFYSVGIGQISSEVPQNLSASRPQDRQFILSSKKLLLSDSGFYLCAWSRGDRPYEQYFGPGTRLTVT.

The rearrangement links TRBV3-1 (or the pseudogene TRBV3-2) to TRBJ2-5; unclear D gene. CDR3 length: 11 residues. Germline V gene lookup returns CDR1 LGHDT and CDR2 YNNKEL (reference sequence). The V and J ends lost 0 bases and 4 bases respectively, with 0 bases between them. The CDR3 here is CASSQEETQYF. CDR3 nucleotides: TGTGCCAGCAGCCAAGAAGAGACCCAGTACTTC.

V is TRBV2 and J is TRBJ2-5, with unresolved D. There are 12 residues in the CDR3. Germline values: CDR1 SNHLY, CDR2 FYNNEI. V lost 4 bases and J lost 2, with 5 bases in between. The CDR3 reads CASSVWQETQYF. The CDR3 nucleotides read TGTGCCAGCAGTGTCTGGCAAGAGACCCAGTACTTC.

The CDR3 loop is CASSSGLGYTF. DNA for the CDR3: TGTGCCAGCAGCTCGGGGCTTGGCTACACCTTC. This sequence joins TRBV12-3 or TRBV12-4 and TRBJ1-2; tentative D call: TRBD1 (5 bases). The V end was cut by 6 bases, the J end by 7 bases, with 9 bases between. The CDR3 sequence is 11 residues long.

At least ten counts were recorded for this clone. CDR3 nucleotides: TGTGCCAGCAGTTACTCCGCGGGGGCTTCTACTTCACCCCTCCACTTT. Residues: CASSYSAGASTSPLHF. V is TRBV6-5 and J is TRBJ1-6, with D possibly matching TRBD1 (6 bases). The germline V gene encodes CDR1 MNHEY and CDR2 SVGAGI. This CDR3 region has 16 residues. V shed 0 bases and J shed 9 bases, with 15 bases lying between them.

The rearrangement links TRBV9 to TRBJ2-3; the D gene is possibly TRBD2 (5 bases). The length of the CDR3 is 14 residues. Trimming took 3 bases from V and 6 from J, leaving 14 bases between them. The germline V gene encodes CDR1 SGDLS and CDR2 YYNGEE. Here the CDR3 DNA reads TGTGCCAGCAGCGACCCGGGGAGCCAGGATACGCAGTATTTT. Amino acids: CASSDPGSQDTQYF.

The V gene is TRBV27, the J gene TRBJ1-1; 10 bases agree with TRBD1. V trimming: 5 bases; J trimming: 1 base; junction bases outside the gene matches: 10. The CDR3 has 17 amino acids. Germline V gives CDR1 MNHEY, CDR2 SMNVEV (reference sequence). For the CDR3, the DNA is TGTGCCAGCAGTCCGACCGGGACAGGGGAACCGAACACTGAAGCTTTCTTT. Amino acids: CASSPTGTGEPNTEAFF.

The chain has TRBV11-2 and TRBJ2-7; 11 nucleotides line up with TRBD2. Germline-derived CDR1 and CDR2 are SGHAT and FQNNGV. The CDR3 is 16 residues long. The V and J ends lost 1 base and 5 bases, in that order; junction bases with no gene match: 7. As DNA, the CDR3 is TGTGCCAGCAGCTTAGTTAGCGGGGGGGCTGGTGACGAGCAGTACTTC. This translates into CASSLVSGGAGDEQYF.

The J gene is TRBJ1-2, the V gene TRBV2, with TRBD1 as a possible D gene (5 bases). The CDR3 totals 14 residues. Germline V lookup: CDR1 SNHLY, CDR2 FYNNEI. V lost 1 base and J 6 bases, leaving 12 bases between the germline ends. CDR3 sequence (DNA): TGTGCCAGCAGTGAAGTTGGCCAGGGTGATGGCTACACCTTC. As protein: CASSEVGQGDGYTF.

The chain has TRBV7-2 and TRBJ2-7; D is ambiguous. The V end was cut by 5 bases, the J end by 3 bases, with 17 bases between. The CDR3 is 15 residues long. Germline CDR1 is SGHTA and CDR2 is FQGNSA. The CDR3 reads CASSPNEYMFYEQYF. Here the CDR3 DNA reads TGTGCCAGCAGCCCTAACGAATACATGTTCTACGAGCAGTACTTC. Together with reference TRBV7-2 and TRBJ2-7, the CDR3 gives the full variable domain: GAGVSQSPSNKVTEKGKDVELRCDPISGHTALYWYRQSLGQGLEFLIYFQGNSAPDKSGLPSDRFSAERTGGSVSTLTIQRTQQEDSAVYLCASSPNEYMFYEQYFGPGTRLTVT.

V usage is TRBV4-2 and J usage is TRBJ1-4, with D maybe TRBD1 (5 bases). CDR1 and CDR2 from the germline V gene are LGHNA and YNFKEQ. V gave up 0 bases and J gave up 5 bases, with 10 bases separating them. The CDR3 has 15 residues. The CDR3 spells CASSQETADNEKLFF. In DNA, the CDR3 is TGTGCCAGCAGCCAAGAGACAGCGGACAATGAAAAACTGTTTTTT.

The chain couples TRBV4-2 to TRBJ2-6; D is unclear. V dropped 0 bases and J dropped 2 bases, with 8 bases sitting between them. Germline V gene sequence: CDR1 LGHNA, CDR2 YNFKEQ. The CDR3 runs 16 residues. CDR3 sequence reads: CASSQDDPAGANVLTF. CDR3 nucleotides: TGTGCCAGCAGCCAAGATGACCCCGCTGGGGCCAACGTCCTGACTTTC.

The genes are TRBV5-1 and TRBJ1-5; perhaps TRBD1 as D (6 bases). Trimming cost V 2 bases and J 4 bases, with 13 bases left between them. Per germline, CDR1 SGHRS and CDR2 YFSETQ. The CDR3 consists of 15 residues. The CDR3 region has the DNA TGCGCCAGCAGCTTACAGGGCTTCAGAAATCAGCCCCAGCATTTT. This encodes CASSLQGFRNQPQHF.

The chain links TRBV6-5 to TRBJ1-4; TRBD1 is a possible D gene (6 bases). The CDR3 covers 15 residues. Trimming shortened V by 2 bases and J by 4 bases, and 11 bases separated the two germline ends. Germline V lookup: CDR1 MNHEY, CDR2 SVGAGI. For the CDR3, the DNA is TGTGCCAGCAGTTACGGGGGGCCTGGTAATGAAAAACTGTTTTTT. Residues: CASSYGGPGNEKLFF.

The chain combines TRBV7-2 with TRBJ2-2, with 8 bases identical to TRBD1. The V and J ends lost 8 bases and 4 bases, in that order; junction bases with no gene match: 9. CDR1 SGHTA and CDR2 FQGNSA come from the germline V gene. The CDR3 has 15 amino acids. CDR3 coding DNA: TGTGCCAGCGGGACCAGGGGGCGGCTCACCGGGGAGCTGTTTTTT. It translates to CASGTRGRLTGELFF.

This clone is a singleton in its sample. V usage is TRBV2 and J usage is TRBJ1-2; the match to TRBD1 covers 9 bases. V dropped 3 bases and J dropped 8; count of bases not matched to a gene: 1. The CDR3 has 12 residues. Looked up from germline, CDR1 is SNHLY and CDR2 is FYNNEI. The DNA for the CDR3 is TGTGCCAGCAGTGAGGACAGGGGAGGCTACACCTTC. Its protein product is CASSEDRGGYTF.

The chain uses TRBV6-5 and TRBJ1-5; D gene unclear. The CDR3 is made up of 12 amino acids. V lost 10 bases and J 5 bases, leaving 12 bases between the germline ends. Looked up from germline, CDR1 is MNHEY and CDR2 is SVGAGI. The CDR3 reads CATGRTDQPQHF. The CDR3 nucleotides read TGTGCCACGGGGAGGACTGATCAGCCCCAGCATTTT.

This clone was counted between two and nine times. V and J are TRBV25-1 and TRBJ1-4; unclear D gene. Germline CDR1 reads MGHDK; CDR2 reads SYGVNS. CDR3 length: 12 amino acids. Trimming left V 6 bases short and J 5 bases short, with 7 bases between. For the CDR3, the DNA is TGTGCCAGCAGCAGGACCAATGAAAAACTGTTTTTT. It specifies CASSRTNEKLFF.